This T cell receptor (beta chain) was documented in a study of cytomegalovirus exposure and HLA in healthy donors. Points from the study as a whole: Later examination showed HLA-associated TCR beta chains had greater clonal expansion than equally common others.

Primers: 60 Vbeta forward and 13 Jbeta reverse. The table came from immunoSEQ multiplex PCR; TCRdb's copy has only in-frame clones and leaves some out. The profile shows 70,000 to 90,000 clones, more than 70% of them singletons. The sample holds a few counts of this clone. Its antigen is unidentified. Trimming removed 4 bases from V and 7 bases from J; junction bases left unmatched: 4. CDR1 and CDR2 from the germline V gene are SNHLY and FYNNEI. The CDR3 has 14 residues. The chain joins TRBV2 to TRBJ1-5; 10 bases line up with TRBD1. This TCR was recovered from a man aged 40-49 years in good health and CMV-seronegative. Material for sequencing was PBMCs. The CDR3 DNA follows: TGTGCCAGCAGTGCCCGACAGGGGGCCCAGCCCCAGCATTTT. Its protein product is CASSARQGAQPQHF.